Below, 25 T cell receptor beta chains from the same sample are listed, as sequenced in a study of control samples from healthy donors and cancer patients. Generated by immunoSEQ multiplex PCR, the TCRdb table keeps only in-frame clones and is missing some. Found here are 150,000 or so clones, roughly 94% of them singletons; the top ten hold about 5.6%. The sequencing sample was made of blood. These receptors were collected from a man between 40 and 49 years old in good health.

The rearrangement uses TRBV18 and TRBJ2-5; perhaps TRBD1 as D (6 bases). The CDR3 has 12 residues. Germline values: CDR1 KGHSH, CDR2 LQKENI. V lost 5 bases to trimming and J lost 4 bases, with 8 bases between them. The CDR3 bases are TGTGCCAGCTCAACCAGGGGAGAGACCCAGTACTTC. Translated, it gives CASSTRGETQYF.

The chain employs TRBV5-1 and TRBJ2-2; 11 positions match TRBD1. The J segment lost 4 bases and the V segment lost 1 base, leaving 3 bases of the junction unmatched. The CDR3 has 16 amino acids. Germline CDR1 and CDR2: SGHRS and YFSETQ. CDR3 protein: CASSLPGTGGTGELFF. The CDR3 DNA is TGCGCCAGCAGCTTGCCCGGGACAGGGGGCACCGGGGAGCTGTTTTTT.

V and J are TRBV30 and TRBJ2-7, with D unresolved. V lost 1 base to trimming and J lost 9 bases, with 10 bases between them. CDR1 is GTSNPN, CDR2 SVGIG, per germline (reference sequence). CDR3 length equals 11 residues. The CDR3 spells CAWSDGLLQYF. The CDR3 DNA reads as TGTGCCTGGAGTGATGGCCTGCTGCAGTACTTC. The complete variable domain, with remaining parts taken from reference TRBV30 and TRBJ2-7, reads SQTIHQWPATLVQPVGSPLSLECTVEGTSNPNLYWYRQAAGRGLQLLFYSVGIGQISSEVPQNLSASRPQDRQFILSSKKLLLSDSGFYLCAWSDGLLQYFGPGTRLTVT.

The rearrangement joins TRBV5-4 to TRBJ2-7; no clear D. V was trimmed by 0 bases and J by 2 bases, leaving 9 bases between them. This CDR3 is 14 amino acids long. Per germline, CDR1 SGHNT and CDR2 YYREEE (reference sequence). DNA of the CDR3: TGTGCCAGCAGCTTGGGGACGGCTCCCTACGAGCAGTACTTC. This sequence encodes CASSLGTAPYEQYF.

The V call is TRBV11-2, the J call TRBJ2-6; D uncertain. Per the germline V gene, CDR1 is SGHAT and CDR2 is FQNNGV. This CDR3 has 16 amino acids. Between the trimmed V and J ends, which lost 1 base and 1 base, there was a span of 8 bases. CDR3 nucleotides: TGTGCCAGCAGCTTAGGGCCTCTATCTGGGGCCAACGTCCTGACTTTC. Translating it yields CASSLGPLSGANVLTF.

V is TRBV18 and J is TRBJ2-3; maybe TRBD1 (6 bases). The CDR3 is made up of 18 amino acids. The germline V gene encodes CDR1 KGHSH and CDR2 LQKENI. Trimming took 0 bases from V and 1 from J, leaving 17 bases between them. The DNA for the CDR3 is TGTGCCAGCTCACCACCGAATGCCGGGACACCCCGCACAGATACGCAGTATTTT. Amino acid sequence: CASSPPNAGTPRTDTQYF. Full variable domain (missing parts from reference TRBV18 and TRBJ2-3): NAGVMQNPRHLVRRRGQEARLRCSPMKGHSHVYWYRQLPEEGLKFMVYLQKENIIDESGMPKERFSAEFPKEGPSILRIQQVVRGDSAAYFCASSPPNAGTPRTDTQYFGPGTRLTVL.

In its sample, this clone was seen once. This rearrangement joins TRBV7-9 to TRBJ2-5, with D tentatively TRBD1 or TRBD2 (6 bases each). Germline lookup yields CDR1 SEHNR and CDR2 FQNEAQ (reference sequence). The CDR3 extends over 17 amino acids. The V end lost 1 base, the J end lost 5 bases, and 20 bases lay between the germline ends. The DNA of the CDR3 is TGTGCCAGCAGCTTAGTTCCCCCCCGGGGGCGTTTGGAGACCCAGTACTTC. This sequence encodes CASSLVPPRGRLETQYF.

As DNA, the CDR3 is TGTGCCAGCAGCCAGTTACGACGGATCGCGAACACCGGGGAGCTGTTTTTT. Protein product: CASSQLRRIANTGELFF. The rearrangement uses TRBV5-6 and TRBJ2-2; D is undetermined. Germline V lookup: CDR1 SGHDT, CDR2 YYEEEE. The CDR3 is 17 residues long. Trimming cost V 4 bases and J 0 bases, with 16 bases left between them.

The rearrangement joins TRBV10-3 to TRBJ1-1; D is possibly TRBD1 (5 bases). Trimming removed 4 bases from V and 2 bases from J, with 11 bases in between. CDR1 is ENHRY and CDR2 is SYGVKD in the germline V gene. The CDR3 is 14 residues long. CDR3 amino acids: CAISARGENTEAFF. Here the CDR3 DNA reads TGTGCCATCAGTGCACGGGGGGAAAACACTGAAGCTTTCTTT.

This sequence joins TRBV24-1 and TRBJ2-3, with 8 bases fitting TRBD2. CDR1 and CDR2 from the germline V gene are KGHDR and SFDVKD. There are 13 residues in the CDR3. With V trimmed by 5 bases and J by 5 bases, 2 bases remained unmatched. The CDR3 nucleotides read TGTGCCACCAGTGGGCTAGCGGGAGATACGCAGTATTTT. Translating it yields CATSGLAGDTQYF.

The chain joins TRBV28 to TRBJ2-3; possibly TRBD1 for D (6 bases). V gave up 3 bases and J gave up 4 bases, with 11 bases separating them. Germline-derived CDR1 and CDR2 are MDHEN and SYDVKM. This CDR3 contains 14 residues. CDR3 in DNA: TGTGCCAGCAGTTTCGCAGGGGTGGCAGATACGCAGTATTTT. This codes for CASSFAGVADTQYF.

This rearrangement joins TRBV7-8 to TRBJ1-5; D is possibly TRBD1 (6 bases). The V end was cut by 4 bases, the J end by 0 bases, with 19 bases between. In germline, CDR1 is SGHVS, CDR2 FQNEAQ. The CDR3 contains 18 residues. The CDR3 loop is CASSSPVRGENSNQPQHF. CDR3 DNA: TGTGCCAGCAGCTCCCCCGTCAGGGGCGAAAATAGCAATCAGCCCCAGCATTTT.

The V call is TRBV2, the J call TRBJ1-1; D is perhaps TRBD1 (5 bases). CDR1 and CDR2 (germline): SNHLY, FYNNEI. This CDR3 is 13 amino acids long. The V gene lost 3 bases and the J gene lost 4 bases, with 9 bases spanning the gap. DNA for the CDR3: TGTGCCAGCAGTGACGCGGGGACCACTGAAGCTTTCTTT. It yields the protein CASSDAGTTEAFF.

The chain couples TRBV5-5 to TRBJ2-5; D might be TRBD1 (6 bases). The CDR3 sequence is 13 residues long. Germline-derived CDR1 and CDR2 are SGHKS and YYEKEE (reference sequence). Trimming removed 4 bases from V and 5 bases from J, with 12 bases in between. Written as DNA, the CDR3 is TGTGCCAGCAGCCGGAACAGGGACGAGACCCAGTACTTC. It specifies CASSRNRDETQYF. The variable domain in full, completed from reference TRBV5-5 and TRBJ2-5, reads DAGVTQSPTHLIKTRGQQVTLRCSPISGHKSVSWYQQVLGQGPQFIFQYYEKEERGRGNFPDRFSARQFPNYSSELNVNALLLGDSALYLCASSRNRDETQYFGPGTRLLVL.

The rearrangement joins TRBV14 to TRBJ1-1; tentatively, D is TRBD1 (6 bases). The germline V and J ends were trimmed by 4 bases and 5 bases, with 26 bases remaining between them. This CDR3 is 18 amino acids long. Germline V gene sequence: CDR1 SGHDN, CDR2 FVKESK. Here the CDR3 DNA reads TGTGCCAGCAGCCGACCACACCGACTCCTCCCGAGGGGGACTGAAGCTTTCTTT. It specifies CASSRPHRLLPRGTEAFF.

The CDR3: CASSLRVSGGALDIQYF. DNA for the CDR3: TGTGCCAGCAGCTTACGGGTTAGCGGGGGGGCCCTCGACATTCAGTACTTC. The V call is TRBV7-8, the J call TRBJ2-4; TRBD2 matches 11 bases. This CDR3 spans 17 amino acids. After removal of 2 bases from V and 8 bases from J, the junction contained 11 bases not matched to a gene. CDR1 is SGHVS, CDR2 FQNEAQ, per germline.

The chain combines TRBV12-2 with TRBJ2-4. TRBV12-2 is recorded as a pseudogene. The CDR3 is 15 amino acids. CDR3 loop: CASRRGDLAKNIQYF. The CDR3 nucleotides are TGTGCAAGTCGCAGGGGAGATTTAGCCAAAAACATTCAGTACTTC.

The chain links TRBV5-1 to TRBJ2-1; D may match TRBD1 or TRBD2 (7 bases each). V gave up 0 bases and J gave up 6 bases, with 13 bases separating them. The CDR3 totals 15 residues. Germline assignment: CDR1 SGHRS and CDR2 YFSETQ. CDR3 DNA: TGCGCCAGCAGCTTGGATGGGAGGGGGCCCAATGAGCAGTTCTTC. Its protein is CASSLDGRGPNEQFF.

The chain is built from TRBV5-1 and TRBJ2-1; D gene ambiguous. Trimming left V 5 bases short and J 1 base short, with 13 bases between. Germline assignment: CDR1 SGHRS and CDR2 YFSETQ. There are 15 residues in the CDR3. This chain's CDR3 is CASRFITSSYNEQFF. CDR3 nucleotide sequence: TGCGCCAGCAGATTCATTACCTCTTCCTACAATGAGCAGTTCTTC.

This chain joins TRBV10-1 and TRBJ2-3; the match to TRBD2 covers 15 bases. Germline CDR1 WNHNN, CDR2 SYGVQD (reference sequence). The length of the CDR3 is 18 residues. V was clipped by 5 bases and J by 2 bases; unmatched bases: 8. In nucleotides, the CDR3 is TGCGCCAGCAGTCCCGGGACTAGCGGGGGGCCCTACACAGATACGCAGTATTTT. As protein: CASSPGTSGGPYTDTQYF.

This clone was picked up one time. CDR3 nucleotide sequence: TGCGCCAGCAGCATTACGGGACAGTCCTACGAGCAGTACTTC. This sequence encodes CASSITGQSYEQYF. The chain joins TRBV5-1 to TRBJ2-7; 7 nucleotides align to TRBD1. V was pared by 4 bases and J by 1 base, with 5 bases of the junction left unmatched. Germline V gene sequence: CDR1 SGHRS, CDR2 YFSETQ. CDR3 length: 14 amino acids.

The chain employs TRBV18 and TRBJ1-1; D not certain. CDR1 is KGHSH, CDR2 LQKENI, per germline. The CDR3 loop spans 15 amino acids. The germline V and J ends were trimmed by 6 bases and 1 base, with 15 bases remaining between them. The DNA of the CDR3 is TGTGCCAGCTCCCTATCAGTTGTGGCGAACACTGAAGCTTTCTTT. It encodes CASSLSVVANTEAFF.

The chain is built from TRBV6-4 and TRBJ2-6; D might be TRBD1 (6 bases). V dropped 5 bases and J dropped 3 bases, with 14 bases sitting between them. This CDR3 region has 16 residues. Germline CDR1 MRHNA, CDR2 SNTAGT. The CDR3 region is CASSPQGPLGANVLTF. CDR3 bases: TGTGCCAGCAGTCCACAGGGACCCCTTGGGGCCAACGTCCTGACTTTC.

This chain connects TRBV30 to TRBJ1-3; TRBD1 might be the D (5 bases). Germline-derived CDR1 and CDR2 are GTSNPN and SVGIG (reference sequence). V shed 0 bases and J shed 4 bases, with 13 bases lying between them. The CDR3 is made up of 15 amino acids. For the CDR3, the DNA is TGTGCCTGGAGTGTACTTGCGGACAAGGGAAACACCATATATTTT. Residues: CAWSVLADKGNTIYF.

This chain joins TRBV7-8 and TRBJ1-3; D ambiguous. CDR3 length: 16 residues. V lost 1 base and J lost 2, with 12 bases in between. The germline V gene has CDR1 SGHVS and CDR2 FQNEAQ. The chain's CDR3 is CASSLGSTATGNTIYF. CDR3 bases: TGTGCCAGCAGCTTAGGATCCACAGCCACTGGAAACACCATATATTTT.